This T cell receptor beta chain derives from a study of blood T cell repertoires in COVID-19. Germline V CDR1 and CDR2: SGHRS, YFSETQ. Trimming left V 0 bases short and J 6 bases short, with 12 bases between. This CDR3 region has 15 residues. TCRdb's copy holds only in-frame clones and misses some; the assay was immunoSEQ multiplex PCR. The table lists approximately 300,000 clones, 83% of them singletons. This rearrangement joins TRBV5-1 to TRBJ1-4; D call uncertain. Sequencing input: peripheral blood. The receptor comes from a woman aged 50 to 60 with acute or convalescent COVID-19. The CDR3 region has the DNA TGCGCCAGCAGCTTGGCTTTAGAGGGAGATGAAAAACTGTTTTTT. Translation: CASSLALEGDEKLFF.